The present T cell receptor beta chain was sequenced within a study of OX40 agonist ivuxolimab in advanced cancers. Measured with immunoSEQ multiplex PCR; TCRdb has only the in-frame clones, and not every one. The table shows about 40,000 clones, with 85% to 90% occurring only once. Samples of blood were obtained at baseline, on cycle 4 day 1, and on cycle 7 day 1. V shed 4 bases and J 5 bases; nucleotides not matched to a gene: 5. This CDR3 spans 14 amino acids. Germline CDR1 is SGHTA and CDR2 is FQGNSA. The sample in question was CD4+ or CD8+ T cells sorted from blood, obtained in a trial of the OX40 agonist ivuxolimab. This receptor was taken from an adult with an advanced solid tumor such as melanoma, head and neck, liver or kidney cancer. The chain links TRBV7-2 to TRBJ2-7; TRBD1 matches 10 bases. CDR3 coding DNA: TGTGCCAGCAGCTATGGGACAGGGGTTGACGAGCAGTACTTC. Residues: CASSYGTGVDEQYF.